This record covers a single TCR beta chain. Its antigen is undetermined. This record comes from a study of T-cell memory formation after mild COVID-19. Study-wide findings and caveats: SARS-CoV-2 specificity of second-wave clones peaking day 37 was unconfirmed. The pre-infection memory compartment contained some responding clones, suggesting cross-reactive memory joined. Later expanders leaned CD4+, whereas day 15 to 85 contracting clones were balanced CD4/CD8.

The CDR3 covers 18 residues. Germline V gives CDR1 ENHRY, CDR2 SYGVKD. J gave up 0 bases and V 4 bases, and 13 bases lay outside the gene matches. 5'RACE with constant-segment primers yielded barcoded, UMI-tagged TCR alpha and TCR beta cDNA libraries. One entry per CDR3 protein results from TCRdb running MiXCR on the 5' RACE reads. The table has roughly 200,000 distinct CDR3 sequences, approximately 16% seen once. This sequence joins TRBV10-3 and TRBJ2-7, with 9 bases that match TRBD2. The TCR was taken from an adult woman who had mild COVID-19 (a few samples of this study predate the infection). Cell type and time point are not known. Sample: PBMCs or a T cell subset sorted from them (not recorded which). CDR3: CAISGRGLAVSTSYEQYF. The CDR3, as DNA: TGTGCCATCAGTGGAAGGGGACTAGCCGTCAGCACCTCCTACGAGCAGTACTTC.